Detailed here is one T cell receptor (beta chain). Its antigen is still unknown. After 5'RACE with constant-segment primers, TCR alpha and TCR beta cDNA libraries carrying sample barcodes and UMIs were obtained. TCRdb re-derived calls from the 5' RACE reads in MiXCR, one entry per CDR3 protein. The sample holds 300,000 or so distinct CDR3 sequences, 15% to 20% seen once. This entry belongs to a study of T-cell memory formation after mild COVID-19. There are 14 residues in the CDR3. Germline V lookup: CDR1 MDHEN, CDR2 SYDVKM. V was clipped by 6 bases and J by 3 bases, with 14 bases between them. Study-wide results and caveats: CD4+ contracting clones were mainly CM and EM; CD8+ ones, EMRA. The pre-infection memory compartment contained some responding clones, suggesting cross-reactive memory joined.

V usage is TRBV28 and J usage is TRBJ2-5, with D perhaps given as TRBD1 or TRBD2 (6 bases each). The receptor was isolated from a man aged 18-30 years who had mild COVID-19 (a few samples of this study predate the infection). Cell type and time point are not known. Sample: PBMCs or a T cell subset sorted from them (not recorded which). CDR3 DNA: TGTGCCAGCAGCCCCCGGGGGCTAAAAGAGACCCAGTACTTC. Encoded protein: CASSPRGLKETQYF.